This T cell receptor beta chain was recovered during a study of blood T cells in healthy people across ages. Study-level findings and limits: With age, beta diversity per million T cells declined roughly linearly, significantly by about 37. Unsorted PBMCs blocked a conclusive comparison of naive and antigen-experienced cells.

A sample-barcoded 5' primer and a J-beta primer mix were used in a second PCR of about 7 to 12 cycles. TCRdb processed the 5' RACE reads anew with MiXCR; each CDR3 protein has one entry. Found here are about 640,000 distinct CDR3 sequences, roughly 53% of them singletons; the top ten hold more than 35%. J gave up 7 bases and V 3 bases, and 7 bases lay outside the gene matches. The CDR3 runs to 15 residues. Germline CDR1 MGHRA, CDR2 YSYEKL. As to this clonotype: Its target is unknown.

The sequence was obtained from a man aged 55 to 70 in good health. The sample taken for sequencing was blood. The rearrangement links TRBV4-1 to TRBJ2-1; TRBD2 matches at 9 bases. The CDR3 region has the DNA TGCGCCAGCAGCCAGACTAGCGGACCCCTAAATGAGCAGTTCTTC. It encodes CASSQTSGPLNEQFF.